This is a list of T cell receptor beta chains from one sample in a study of human T cells and chemical hapten exposure. TCRdb called the RACE reads again in MiXCR, with one record for every CDR3 protein. The sample lists some 98,000 distinct CDR3 sequences; roughly 10% were seen once. Specimen: whole blood, collected in connection with sensitization to the hapten diphenylcyclopropenone (DPC). The receptors come from a woman between 55 and 75 years old with alopecia areata. Some clones in this sample may be carry-over from other donors' samples. The CDR3 runs from the conserved cysteine through the conserved F or W. D genes are given only for firm matches. Only part of the rows carry a size: once, few, many, or a class if the clone is expanded.

cdr3_aa: CASGPLDSYEQYF
cdr3_nt: TGTGCCAGCGGCCCACTCGATTCCTACGAGCAGTACTTC
j_call: TRBJ2-7
clone_size: NA
v_call: TRBV12-3/TRBV12-4
d_call: NA

cdr3_aa: CASSPVQETQYF
cdr3_nt: TGTGCCAGCTCACCTGTACAAGAGACCCAGTACTTC
j_call: TRBJ2-5
clone_size: few
v_call: TRBV18
d_call: NA

cdr3_aa: CATLGARGRSFWYTF
cdr3_nt: TGTGCCACCCTCGGGGCGAGGGGGCGTTCGTTTTGGTACACCTTC
j_call: TRBJ1-2
clone_size: many
v_call: TRBV7-2
d_call: TRBD1

cdr3_aa: CASSLGGPHTGELFF
cdr3_nt: TGTGCCAGCAGCTTAGGGGGGCCGCACACCGGGGAGCTGTTTTTT
j_call: TRBJ2-2
clone_size: NA
v_call: TRBV11-1
d_call: NA

cdr3_aa: CASSLAGPLSYEQYF
cdr3_nt: TGTGCCAGCAGTTTGGCGGGTCCCCTCTCCTACGAGCAGTACTTC
j_call: TRBJ2-7
clone_size: NA
v_call: TRBV12-3/TRBV12-4
d_call: NA

cdr3_aa: CSAGGGWGDFQPQHF
cdr3_nt: TGCAGTGCAGGAGGGGGCTGGGGGGACTTTCAGCCCCAGCATTTT
j_call: TRBJ1-5
clone_size: many
v_call: TRBV20-1
d_call: TRBD1

cdr3_aa: CASSIARGAGQPQHF
cdr3_nt: TGTGCCAGTAGTATAGCGAGGGGGGCGGGACAGCCCCAGCATTTT
j_call: TRBJ1-5
clone_size: many
v_call: TRBV19
d_call: NA

cdr3_aa: CASSYDSRYNEQFF
cdr3_nt: TGCGCCAGCAGCTATGACAGCCGGTACAATGAGCAGTTCTTC
j_call: TRBJ2-1
clone_size: many
v_call: TRBV4-1
d_call: NA

cdr3_aa: CASSYSVGTGTYEQYF
cdr3_nt: TGTGCCAGCAGTTACTCAGTTGGGACGGGGACCTACGAGCAGTACTTC
j_call: TRBJ2-7
clone_size: many
v_call: TRBV6-5
d_call: NA

cdr3_aa: CASRPGVVRDNEQFF
cdr3_nt: TGTGCCAGCAGGCCGGGGGTCGTTAGGGACAATGAGCAGTTCTTC
j_call: TRBJ2-1
clone_size: NA
v_call: TRBV2
d_call: NA

cdr3_aa: CASSLTINEQFF
cdr3_nt: TGTGCCAGCAGCTTAACTATAAATGAGCAGTTCTTC
j_call: TRBJ2-1
clone_size: NA
v_call: TRBV11-2
d_call: NA

cdr3_aa: CASSLMGGYNSPLHF
cdr3_nt: TGTGCCAGCAGCTTAATGGGCGGATATAATTCACCCCTCCACTTT
j_call: TRBJ1-6
clone_size: NA
v_call: TRBV7-3
d_call: NA

cdr3_aa: CASSWTTSGMQETQYF
cdr3_nt: TGTGCCAGCAGCTGGACGACTAGCGGGATGCAAGAGACCCAGTACTTC
j_call: TRBJ2-5
clone_size: NA
v_call: TRBV14
d_call: TRBD2

cdr3_aa: CASSPGGARDTQYF
cdr3_nt: TGTGCCAGCAGCCCCGGGGGGGCTAGGGATACGCAGTATTTT
j_call: TRBJ2-3
clone_size: NA
v_call: TRBV3-1
d_call: TRBD2

cdr3_aa: CASSPPGAYEQYF
cdr3_nt: TGTGCCAGCTCACCCCCAGGGGCCTACGAGCAGTACTTC
j_call: TRBJ2-7
clone_size: many
v_call: TRBV18
d_call: NA

cdr3_aa: CASSPATNTEAFF
cdr3_nt: TGTGCCAGCTCACCAGCGACGAACACTGAAGCTTTCTTT
j_call: TRBJ1-1
clone_size: many
v_call: TRBV18
d_call: NA

cdr3_aa: CASSRPGDAEAFF
cdr3_nt: TGTGCCAGCAGCCGTCCGGGGGACGCTGAAGCTTTCTTT
j_call: TRBJ1-1
clone_size: few
v_call: TRBV3-1
d_call: NA